A single sample is the source of the 21 T cell receptor beta chains below, sequenced in a study of Ad26.COV2.S vaccination and SARS-CoV-2 variants. TCRdb's copy holds only in-frame clones and misses some; the assay was immunoSEQ multiplex PCR. The sample yields over 110,000 clones, 75% to 90% seen once. The sample was peripheral blood, taken after recovery from COVID-19. These TCRs come from a human donor who had recovered from COVID-19.

The CDR3 DNA reads as TGTGCCAGCTCCCTTTACGGCGCTAACTATGGCTACACCTTC. Its translation: CASSLYGANYGYTF. The chain carries TRBV28 and TRBJ1-2; the D is unclear. Between the trimmed V and J ends, which lost 8 bases and 0 bases, there was a span of 13 bases. This CDR3 has 14 residues. The germline gives CDR1 MDHEN, CDR2 SYDVKM.

This CDR3 is CASSPGTAPLGQYF. The CDR3 DNA reads as TGTGCCAGCAGCCCAGGGACAGCCCCTTTGGGGCAGTACTTC. J is TRBJ2-7 and V is TRBV5-6, with TRBD1 identical over 7 bases. This CDR3 is built from 14 residues. CDR1 is SGHDT and CDR2 is YYEEEE in the germline V gene. V lost 4 bases and J lost 9; bases outside the gene matches: 13.

The V gene is TRBV5-4, the J gene TRBJ2-1, with TRBD2 matching over 13 bases. CDR1 is SGHNT, CDR2 YYREEE, per germline (reference sequence). The CDR3 has 17 residues. Trimming at V came to 0 bases and at J to 6 bases, leaving 6 bases not matched to a gene. The CDR3 sequence: CASSLGVLAGGGNEQFF. For the CDR3, the DNA is TGTGCCAGCAGCTTGGGCGTACTAGCGGGGGGGGGCAATGAGCAGTTCTTC.

This clone is a singleton in its sample. The chain has TRBV29-1 and TRBJ1-2; 7 nucleotides align to TRBD1. The CDR3 is 12 amino acids. Losses at the gene ends were 4 bases for V and 8 bases for J; bases not matched to a gene: 7. Germline values: CDR1 SQVTM, CDR2 ANQGSEA. CDR3 residues: CSVGQGGVGYTF. The DNA for the CDR3 is TGCAGCGTTGGTCAGGGGGGAGTCGGCTACACCTTC.

This clone was recorded at least ten times. The chain recombines TRBV5-1 with TRBJ2-2; 9 bases map to TRBD1. Germline V CDR1 and CDR2: SGHRS, YFSETQ. Trimming took 4 bases from V and 4 from J; bases not matched to a gene: 11. The CDR3 extends over 17 amino acids. In DNA form, the CDR3 reads TGCGCCAGCAGCGCTCCATCCGGGACAGGGTCCACCGGGGAGCTGTTTTTT. Amino acid sequence: CASSAPSGTGSTGELFF.

The chain is built from TRBV7-2 and TRBJ2-3; a weak D match, TRBD1 (5 bases). From germline, CDR1 is SGHTA and CDR2 FQGNSA. The CDR3 is 15 residues long. The ends were cut back, 5 bases at V and 2 bases at J, with 14 bases in the middle. This CDR3 reads CASSGQRGYTDTQYF. The CDR3 DNA sequence: TGTGCCAGCAGCGGTCAAAGGGGTTACACAGATACGCAGTATTTT.

This clone was counted only a few times. The chain recombines TRBV2 with TRBJ1-5; D not resolved. Germline V lookup: CDR1 SNHLY, CDR2 FYNNEI. This CDR3 region has 15 residues. Between the trimmed V and J ends, which lost 7 bases and 3 bases, there was a span of 16 bases. In DNA form, the CDR3 reads TGTGCCAGCACTCAGGCCATCGGGAACAATCAGCCCCAGCATTTT. Encoded protein: CASTQAIGNNQPQHF.

This chain links TRBV30 with TRBJ1-2; the D gene is possibly TRBD1 (5 bases). The CDR3 spans 12 residues. The germline V gene has CDR1 GTSNPN and CDR2 SVGIG (reference sequence). Trimming left V 3 bases short and J 10 bases short, with 15 bases between. The DNA of the CDR3 is TGTGCCTGGAGCTCCGGGACTCTGGACTACACCTTC. It codes for CAWSSGTLDYTF.

The chain combines TRBV2 with TRBJ2-1; D gene uncertain. Trimming left V 4 bases short and J 6 bases short, with 4 bases between. The CDR3 covers 11 residues. Germline V CDR1 and CDR2: SNHLY, FYNNEI. CDR3 protein: CASSVSNEQFF. Written as DNA, the CDR3 is TGTGCCAGCAGTGTTTCCAATGAGCAGTTCTTC.

The J gene is TRBJ1-5, the V gene TRBV4-3; no clear D gene. CDR1 is LGHNA and CDR2 is YSLEER in the germline V gene. V lost 0 bases and J 7 bases, leaving 7 bases between the germline ends. The CDR3 loop spans 13 amino acids. CDR3 nucleotide sequence: TGCGCCAGCAGCCAAGATTTGGCACAGCCCCAGCATTTT. Its translation is CASSQDLAQPQHF.

This sequence joins TRBV5-6 and TRBJ2-4; TRBD1 is a possible D gene (6 bases). The germline V gene has CDR1 SGHDT and CDR2 YYEEEE. Trimming cost V 4 bases and J 0 bases, with 11 bases left between them. This CDR3 has 15 amino acids. CDR3 protein: CASSPQGRAKNIQYF. CDR3 coding DNA: TGTGCCAGCAGCCCCCAGGGGAGAGCCAAAAACATTCAGTACTTC. Based on the CDR3 plus reference TRBV5-6 and TRBJ2-4, the full variable domain is DAGVTQSPTHLIKTRGQQVTLRCSPKSGHDTVSWYQQALGQGPQFIFQYYEEEERQRGNFPDRFSGHQFPNYSSELNVNALLLGDSALYLCASSPQGRAKNIQYFGAGTRLSVL.

This chain connects TRBV7-2 to TRBJ1-5; 11 bases map to TRBD1. Germline trimming cut 1 base from V and 6 bases from J; bases unmatched to any gene: 2. In germline, CDR1 is SGHTA, CDR2 FQGNSA. This CDR3 has 15 residues. The CDR3 coding sequence is TGTGCCAGCAGCTTAGGGACAGGGGGCTTTCAGCCCCAGCATTTT. It codes for CASSLGTGGFQPQHF.

The chain uses TRBV6-1 and TRBJ1-1; no definite D call. Germline CDR1 MNHNS, CDR2 SASEGT. This CDR3 is built from 14 residues. V was pared by 3 bases and J by 4 bases, with 12 bases between. Here the CDR3 reads CASSERRLSTEAFF. For the CDR3, the DNA is TGTGCCAGCAGTGAGCGCAGGCTTAGCACTGAAGCTTTCTTT.

CDR3 amino acids: CASSSGPAAGNEQFF. DNA for the CDR3: TGTGCCAGCAGCTCCGGGCCCGCCGCGGGCAATGAGCAGTTCTTC. The chain couples TRBV5-4 to TRBJ2-1; D is perhaps TRBD2 (5 bases). Germline lookup yields CDR1 SGHNT and CDR2 YYREEE (reference sequence). There are 15 residues in the CDR3. V lost 3 bases to trimming and J lost 6 bases, with 16 bases between them.

This clone was picked up a small number of times. The chain joins TRBV6-5 to TRBJ1-4; D gene uncertain. Germline CDR1 is MNHEY and CDR2 is SVGAGI. The CDR3 is made up of 13 amino acids. Trimming stripped 8 bases from V and 0 bases from J, with 7 bases between. The CDR3 sequence: CASGSTTNEKLFF. In nucleotides, the CDR3 is TGTGCCAGCGGCTCGACAACTAATGAAAAACTGTTTTTT.

The chain recombines TRBV11-2 with TRBJ1-2; D gene ambiguous. Per the germline V gene, CDR1 is SGHAT and CDR2 is FQNNGV. Trimming stripped 3 bases from V and 3 bases from J, with 8 bases between. The CDR3 is 13 residues long. In DNA, the CDR3 is TGTGCCAGCAGCTTGGCACCTGACTATGGCTACACCTTC. Its protein product is CASSLAPDYGYTF.

In nucleotides, the CDR3 is TGTGCCAGCTCCTGGGGGGGGGCGCGGACACCCCTCCACTTT. It codes for CASSWGGARTPLHF. V and J are TRBV28 and TRBJ1-6; possible D gene TRBD1, 6 bases. The CDR3 is made up of 14 amino acids. With 8 bases removed from V and 11 bases from J, the gap between germline ends came to 19 bases. Germline assignment: CDR1 MDHEN and CDR2 SYDVKM.

The rearrangement joins TRBV28 to TRBJ1-3; TRBD1 is a possible D gene (6 bases). This CDR3 is 17 amino acids long. Germline V CDR1 and CDR2: MDHEN, SYDVKM. V gave up 0 bases and J gave up 4 bases, with 16 bases separating them. The CDR3 coding sequence is TGTGCCAGCAGTTTATGGATCTCACAGGGACCAGGAAACACCATATATTTT. Translated: CASSLWISQGPGNTIYF.

V is TRBV24-1 and J is TRBJ1-2, with D possibly TRBD1 on 6 matching bases. Germline lookup yields CDR1 KGHDR and CDR2 SFDVKD. Trimming cost V 4 bases and J 8 bases, with 16 bases left between them. CDR3 size: 14 residues. The CDR3 spells CATSDSGQGKGYTF. CDR3 sequence (DNA): TGTGCCACCAGTGACTCGGGCCAGGGGAAAGGCTACACCTTC.

The genes are TRBV7-2 and TRBJ1-6, with D tentatively TRBD1 (5 bases). This CDR3 region has 16 residues. CDR1 and CDR2 from the germline V gene are SGHTA and FQGNSA. V shed 2 bases and J shed 7 bases, with 15 bases lying between them. CDR3: CASSLQGPGVNSPLHF. In DNA form, the CDR3 reads TGTGCCAGCAGCTTACAGGGACCGGGAGTCAATTCACCCCTCCACTTT. The full variable domain, rest sourced from reference TRBV7-2 and TRBJ1-6, is GAGVSQSPSNKVTEKGKDVELRCDPISGHTALYWYRQSLGQGLEFLIYFQGNSAPDKSGLPSDRFSAERTGGSVSTLTIQRTQQEDSAVYLCASSLQGPGVNSPLHFGNGTRLTVT.

The chain employs TRBV5-5 and TRBJ2-1, with a weak D call TRBD1 (6 bases). V was cut by 0 bases and J by 5 bases, with 9 bases left in between. This CDR3 has 14 amino acids. Germline V gives CDR1 SGHKS, CDR2 YYEKEE (reference sequence). The chain's CDR3 is CASSLEGHNNEQFF. The CDR3 coding sequence is TGTGCCAGCAGCTTGGAGGGACACAACAATGAGCAGTTCTTC. Drawing the rest from reference TRBV5-5 and TRBJ2-1, the complete variable domain is DAGVTQSPTHLIKTRGQQVTLRCSPISGHKSVSWYQQVLGQGPQFIFQYYEKEERGRGNFPDRFSARQFPNYSSELNVNALLLGDSALYLCASSLEGHNNEQFFGPGTRLTVL.